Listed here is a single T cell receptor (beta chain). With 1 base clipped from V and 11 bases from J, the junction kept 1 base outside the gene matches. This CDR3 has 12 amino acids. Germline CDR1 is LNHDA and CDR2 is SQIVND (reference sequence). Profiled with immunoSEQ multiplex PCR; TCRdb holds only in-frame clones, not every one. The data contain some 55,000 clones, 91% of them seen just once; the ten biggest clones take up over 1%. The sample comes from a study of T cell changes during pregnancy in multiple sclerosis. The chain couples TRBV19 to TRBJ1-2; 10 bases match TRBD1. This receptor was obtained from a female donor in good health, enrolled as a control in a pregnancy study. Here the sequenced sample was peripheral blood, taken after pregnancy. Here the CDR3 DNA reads TGTGCCAGTAGTATAGGGGACAGGGGATACACCTTC. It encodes CASSIGDRGYTF.